Presented here are 30 T cell receptor beta chains from one specimen sequenced in a study of blood T cell repertoires in COVID-19. Clones were sequenced by immunoSEQ multiplex PCR, and TCRdb holds only the in-frame ones, with some missing. The data show about 46,000 clones, approximately 83% seen once. Sequencing input: peripheral blood. Receptor source: an elderly woman with COVID-19, enrolled during active disease.

The V call is TRBV18, the J call TRBJ2-1; tentative D call: TRBD2 (5 bases). Per germline, CDR1 KGHSH and CDR2 LQKENI. This CDR3 has 14 residues. The V gene lost 2 bases and the J gene lost 4 bases, with 9 bases spanning the gap. CDR3 region: CASSPTRQYNEQFF. Here the CDR3 DNA reads TGTGCCAGCTCACCAACTAGGCAATACAATGAGCAGTTCTTC.

The genes are TRBV7-7 and TRBJ2-1; 9 bases line up with TRBD1. In germline, CDR1 is SSHAT, CDR2 FNYEAQ (reference sequence). V was pared by 1 base and J by 5 bases, with 6 bases of the junction left unmatched. CDR3 size: 16 residues. The CDR3 DNA follows: TGTGCCAGCAGCTTAGGGCCACAGGGGGCCGACAATGAGCAGTTCTTC. Translation: CASSLGPQGADNEQFF.

The rearrangement joins TRBV6-2 or TRBV6-3 to TRBJ2-3, with 15 bases matching TRBD2. Unmatched junction bases numbered 8, after V lost 5 bases and J lost 2 bases. Germline V gene sequence: CDR1 MNHEY, CDR2 SVGEGT. This CDR3 region has 18 residues. The CDR3 nucleotides read TGTGCCAGCAGTAGGACTAGCGGGGGGGCGAGGGTCACAGATACGCAGTATTTT. Translating gives CASSRTSGGARVTDTQYF.

The chain employs TRBV27 and TRBJ2-1, with TRBD2 matching 10 bases. CDR1 is MNHEY, CDR2 SMNVEV, per germline (reference sequence). V gave up 2 bases and J gave up 7 bases; unmatched junction bases: 5. The CDR3 contains 15 residues. The CDR3 DNA reads as TGTGCCAGCAGTTTACCTAGCGGGAGTAGGAATGAGCAGTTCTTC. Translated: CASSLPSGSRNEQFF.

The rearrangement links TRBV28 to TRBJ2-1; 7 positions match TRBD2. The CDR3 is 15 residues long. Germline loops: CDR1 MDHEN, CDR2 SYDVKM. V lost 2 bases and J lost 6; bases outside the gene matches: 7. CDR3 sequence: CASSLAGVRGNEQFF. DNA for the CDR3: TGTGCCAGCAGTTTAGCGGGAGTAAGGGGCAATGAGCAGTTCTTC.

This sequence joins TRBV6-5 and TRBJ2-1, with 9 bases fitting TRBD2. Germline values: CDR1 MNHEY, CDR2 SVGAGI. V lost 5 bases and J lost 2; bases outside the gene matches: 4. The CDR3 is 15 residues long. The CDR3 loop is CASSRSGGTYNEQFF. The CDR3 DNA reads as TGTGCCAGCAGTCGTAGCGGGGGAACCTACAATGAGCAGTTCTTC.

This sequence joins TRBV10-3 and TRBJ1-1, with D uncertain. Trimming shortened V by 7 bases and J by 0 bases, and 9 bases separated the two germline ends. The CDR3 length is 13 residues. CDR1 is ENHRY and CDR2 is SYGVKD in the germline V gene. DNA of the CDR3: TGTGCCATCATGAGGAACATGAACACTGAAGCTTTCTTT. It is translated as CAIMRNMNTEAFF.

The rearrangement uses TRBV7-2 and TRBJ2-7; TRBD1 matches at 7 bases. The CDR3 runs to 16 residues. Germline assignment: CDR1 SGHTA and CDR2 FQGNSA. V lost 0 bases, J lost 1 base, and 6 bases stayed unmatched. CDR3 in amino acids: CASSLAGGPISYEQYF. CDR3 in DNA: TGTGCCAGCAGCTTAGCAGGGGGCCCTATATCCTACGAGCAGTACTTC.

The chain employs TRBV3-1 (or the pseudogene TRBV3-2) and TRBJ2-1; a possible D gene is TRBD2 (6 bases). This CDR3 is 17 amino acids long. Germline V gene lookup returns CDR1 LGHDT and CDR2 YNNKEL (reference sequence). V lost 1 base, J lost 5 bases, and 18 bases lay in between. CDR3 sequence (DNA): TGTGCCAGCAGCCAAGCCCCCCCCTCCCCGGGGGACAATGAGCAGTTCTTC. Amino acids: CASSQAPPSPGDNEQFF.

Remarks on this clone: The sample carries other DNA sequences with the same CDR3. The chain joins TRBV28 to TRBJ2-1; 9 nucleotides match TRBD1. The V gene end was trimmed by 4 bases and the J gene end by 0 bases; junction bases not matched to a gene: 4. Per germline, CDR1 MDHEN and CDR2 SYDVKM. This CDR3 spans 16 amino acids. Here the CDR3 DNA reads TGTGCCAGCAGTTCACAGGGGGCCCGCTCCTACAATGAGCAGTTCTTC. Amino acids: CASSSQGARSYNEQFF.

This chain connects TRBV7-3 to TRBJ2-3; D is unclear. The V end lost 6 bases, the J end lost 6 bases, and 10 bases lay between the germline ends. Per the germline V gene, CDR1 is SGHTA and CDR2 is FQGTGA. This CDR3 has 12 amino acids. For the CDR3, the DNA is TGTGCCAGCAGTCTTACAAAGGATACGCAGTATTTT. Protein: CASSLTKDTQYF.

This clone was detected a few times. The rearrangement links TRBV5-1 to TRBJ2-2; D ambiguous. The V and J ends lost 1 base and 6 bases respectively, with 10 bases between them. The germline V gene encodes CDR1 SGHRS and CDR2 YFSETQ. This CDR3 is built from 14 residues. CDR3 sequence reads: CASSLSLLAGELFF. The CDR3, as DNA: TGCGCCAGCAGCTTGTCCCTATTGGCCGGGGAGCTGTTTTTT.

V is TRBV19 and J is TRBJ2-2; 7 bases map to TRBD1. The CDR3 contains 16 residues. In germline, CDR1 is LNHDA, CDR2 SQIVND (reference sequence). V was clipped by 3 bases and J by 4 bases; unmatched bases: 8. The chain's CDR3 is CASSISGGHLTGELFF. The CDR3 nucleotides read TGTGCCAGTAGTATCTCAGGGGGTCATCTCACCGGGGAGCTGTTTTTT.

The genes are TRBV9 and TRBJ2-2, with 8 bases that match TRBD1. Trimming at V came to 6 bases and at J to 3 bases, leaving 10 bases not matched to a gene. The germline CDR1 and CDR2 sequences are SGDLS and YYNGEE. CDR3 size: 16 residues. CDR3 amino acids: CASTSADRGYTGELFF. The DNA of the CDR3 is TGTGCCAGCACCTCCGCCGACAGGGGATACACCGGGGAGCTGTTTTTT.

The chain uses TRBV14 and TRBJ2-5; D possibly corresponds to TRBD2 (6 bases). Per germline, CDR1 SGHDN and CDR2 FVKESK. The V gene lost 2 bases and the J gene lost 5 bases, with 15 bases spanning the gap. The CDR3 extends over 15 amino acids. The CDR3 DNA is TGTGCCAGCAGCCAAAGAGGAGGGGCTGGGGAGACCCAGTACTTC. It specifies CASSQRGGAGETQYF.

The chain links TRBV5-5 to TRBJ2-7, with a weak D call TRBD1 (7 bases). V was shortened by 6 bases and J by 4 bases, with 23 bases between the two germline ends. This CDR3 has 16 residues. CDR1 and CDR2 (germline): SGHKS, YYEKEE (reference sequence). CDR3 residues: CASTPGGQGGVYEQYF. The CDR3 DNA sequence: TGTGCCAGCACCCCTGGTGGGCAGGGGGGTGTTTACGAGCAGTACTTC.

Written as DNA, the CDR3 is TGTGCCAGCAGCTGGGGACAGGGGAATAATTCACCCCTCCACTTT. It yields the protein CASSWGQGNNSPLHF. The chain uses TRBV7-9 and TRBJ1-6; TRBD1 matches 10 bases. Per the germline V gene, CDR1 is SEHNR and CDR2 is FQNEAQ (reference sequence). The CDR3 has 15 residues. The junction had 2 bases not matched to a gene; V was cut back by 4 bases and J by 5 bases.

The chain couples TRBV18 to TRBJ2-5; 9 bases are a match to TRBD1. V dropped 3 bases and J dropped 2; count of bases not matched to a gene: 4. CDR1 is KGHSH, CDR2 LQKENI, per germline. This CDR3 contains 15 residues. Written as DNA, the CDR3 is TGTGCCAGCTCACCTCCCGGGACAGGGCAAGAGACCCAGTACTTC. It encodes CASSPPGTGQETQYF.

The chain has TRBV9 and TRBJ1-5; TRBD1 agrees at 8 bases. Germline V CDR1 and CDR2: SGDLS, YYNGEE. V shed 4 bases and J 7 bases; nucleotides not matched to a gene: 7. The length of the CDR3 is 14 residues. CDR3 in amino acids: CASSYGQGGQPQHF. CDR3 nucleotides: TGTGCCAGCAGCTATGGACAGGGTGGGCAGCCCCAGCATTTT.

The chain is built from TRBV18 and TRBJ1-2; 7 bases line up with TRBD1. After removal of 3 bases from V and 7 bases from J, the junction contained 2 bases not matched to a gene. This CDR3 contains 12 residues. The germline V gene has CDR1 KGHSH and CDR2 LQKENI. The CDR3 is CASSPTGSGYTF. DNA for the CDR3: TGTGCCAGCTCACCGACAGGGTCTGGCTACACCTTC.

This clone was counted ten times or more. The chain employs TRBV4-2 and TRBJ2-2; a weak D match, TRBD1 (7 bases). The ends were cut back, 3 bases at V and 2 bases at J, with 22 bases in the middle. The CDR3 is 19 residues long. CDR1 is LGHNA and CDR2 is YNFKEQ in the germline V gene. The CDR3 sequence is CASSQEEGAGDLNTGELFF. DNA of the CDR3: TGTGCCAGCAGCCAGGAGGAGGGGGCCGGGGACTTAAACACCGGGGAGCTGTTTTTT.

The rearrangement joins TRBV12-3 or TRBV12-4 to TRBJ2-5; 7 bases fit TRBD2. With V trimmed by 6 bases and J by 5 bases, 6 bases remained unmatched. The CDR3 covers 13 residues. The CDR3 protein is CASRGDYRETQYF. CDR3 DNA: TGTGCCAGCAGGGGGGACTACCGGGAGACCCAGTACTTC.

V usage is TRBV19 and J usage is TRBJ1-6; 7 nucleotides align to TRBD1. The J segment lost 9 bases and the V segment lost 9 bases, leaving 14 bases of the junction unmatched. The CDR3 is 15 residues long. The germline gives CDR1 LNHDA, CDR2 SQIVND (reference sequence). The CDR3 reads CASSEMRQGGSPLHF. The CDR3 nucleotides are TGTGCCAGCTCCGAAATGAGACAGGGTGGTTCACCCCTCCACTTT.

The chain couples TRBV7-9 to TRBJ2-7; TRBD1 aligns across 10 bases. The CDR3 totals 17 residues. J gave up 1 base and V 6 bases, and 12 bases lay outside the gene matches. From germline, CDR1 is SEHNR and CDR2 FQNEAQ (reference sequence). The CDR3 spells CASSRDRGRWGSYEQYF. CDR3 DNA: TGTGCCAGCAGTCGGGACAGGGGTCGGTGGGGATCCTACGAGCAGTACTTC.

This clone was seen just once. The chain couples TRBV6-1 to TRBJ1-1; D call uncertain. The germline V gene has CDR1 MNHNS and CDR2 SASEGT. The CDR3 runs 15 residues. With 2 bases removed from V and 0 bases from J, the gap between germline ends came to 10 bases. The DNA of the CDR3 is TGTGCCAGCAGTGAACCCCAGGTCTTGAACACTGAAGCTTTCTTT. Amino acid sequence: CASSEPQVLNTEAFF.

This chain joins TRBV27 and TRBJ2-1; D is uncertain. CDR3 size: 17 residues. The V gene's germline CDR1 is MNHEY and CDR2 SMNVEV (reference sequence). Deletions cut 3 bases from V and 0 bases from J, with 15 bases between. The DNA for the CDR3 is TGTGCCAGCAGTTTTGATTGGGCACCTCGCTCCTACAATGAGCAGTTCTTC. It yields the protein CASSFDWAPRSYNEQFF.

The chain couples TRBV9 to TRBJ2-1; tentatively, D is TRBD2 (5 bases). CDR1 and CDR2 (germline): SGDLS, YYNGEE. Trimming pared 2 bases from V and 4 bases from J, leaving 10 bases between. The CDR3 is made up of 14 amino acids. The DNA of the CDR3 is TGTGCCAGCAGCGTTGAGGGTCATTACAATGAGCAGTTCTTC. Translated: CASSVEGHYNEQFF.

V and J are TRBV6-5 and TRBJ1-5, with 10 bases identical to TRBD1. Germline V gene lookup returns CDR1 MNHEY and CDR2 SVGAGI. V lost 7 bases and J lost 7; bases outside the gene matches: 7. The length of the CDR3 is 14 residues. The CDR3 loop reads CASIEGTGDQPQHF. The CDR3 DNA follows: TGTGCCAGCATCGAAGGGACAGGGGACCAGCCCCAGCATTTT.

This clone was seen a handful of times. The chain combines TRBV6-2 or TRBV6-3 with TRBJ1-1; TRBD1 matches 9 bases. The germline gives CDR1 MNHEY, CDR2 SVGEGT. The CDR3 consists of 17 residues. With V trimmed by 0 bases and J by 4 bases, 9 bases remained unmatched. CDR3 residues: CASSYSPGQGRITEAFF. The CDR3 DNA reads TGTGCCAGCAGTTACTCCCCCGGACAGGGGAGGATCACTGAAGCTTTCTTT.

This clone was seen only a few times. The rearrangement joins TRBV7-6 to TRBJ1-5, with 10 bases identical to TRBD1. V was clipped by 4 bases and J by 4 bases; unmatched bases: 4. CDR1 is SGHVS and CDR2 is FNYEAQ in the germline V gene. The CDR3 loop spans 15 amino acids. CDR3 amino acids: CASSSEDRGNQPQHF. The DNA of the CDR3 is TGTGCCAGCAGCTCCGAGGACAGGGGGAATCAGCCCCAGCATTTT.